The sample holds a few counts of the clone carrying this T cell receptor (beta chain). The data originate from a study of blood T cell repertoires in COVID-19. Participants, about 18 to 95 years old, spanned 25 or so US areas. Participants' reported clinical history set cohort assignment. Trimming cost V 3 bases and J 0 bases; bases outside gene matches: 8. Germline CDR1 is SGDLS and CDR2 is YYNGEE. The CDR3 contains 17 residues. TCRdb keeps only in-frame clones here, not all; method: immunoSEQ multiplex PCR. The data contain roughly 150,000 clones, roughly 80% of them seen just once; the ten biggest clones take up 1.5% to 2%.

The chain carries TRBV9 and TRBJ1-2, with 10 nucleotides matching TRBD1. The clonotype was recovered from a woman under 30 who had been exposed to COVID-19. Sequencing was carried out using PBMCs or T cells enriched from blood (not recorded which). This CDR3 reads CASSALDRGIANYGYTF. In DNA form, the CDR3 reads TGTGCCAGCAGCGCCCTGGACAGGGGGATTGCTAACTATGGCTACACCTTC.